These T cell receptor beta chains were read from a single sample in a study of cytomegalovirus exposure and HLA in healthy donors. Only in-frame clones appear in the TCRdb table, and some are missing; sequencing was by immunoSEQ multiplex PCR. The data contain 150,000 to 200,000 clones, around three quarters of them seen just once; the ten biggest clones take up approximately 2%. Sequenced input: PBMCs. Receptors originate from a woman aged 25 to 39 in good health and CMV-seronegative. Both conserved end residues are part of each CDR3. The D gene is left open where the match is weak. Clone sizes are given selectively: once, few, many, or a class where the clone is expanded.

v_call: TRBV20-1; j_call: TRBJ1-5; d_call: TRBD1; clone_size: -; cdr3_nt: TGCAGTGGGACAGGGTACCAGCCCCAGCATTTT; cdr3_aa: CSGTGYQPQHF
v_call: TRBV11-2; j_call: TRBJ1-2; d_call: TRBD1; clone_size: few; cdr3_nt: TGTGCCAGCAGCCAGGACAGGGGAAACTATGGCTACACCTTC; cdr3_aa: CASSQDRGNYGYTF
v_call: TRBV2; j_call: TRBJ1-6; d_call: -; clone_size: -; cdr3_nt: TGTGCCAGCAGTGGGGGGGGCCCCTATAATTCACCCCTCCACTTT; cdr3_aa: CASSGGGPYNSPLHF
v_call: TRBV7-9; j_call: TRBJ1-2; d_call: -; clone_size: -; cdr3_nt: TGTGCCAGCAGCTTAAGAGGGCCTGGACGTGGCTACACCTTC; cdr3_aa: CASSLRGPGRGYTF
v_call: TRBV30; j_call: TRBJ2-5; d_call: TRBD1; clone_size: once; cdr3_nt: TGTGCCTGGGGAGTGGGGCCACAGGGGAAGAGGGACTTC; cdr3_aa: CAWGVGPQGKRDF
v_call: TRBV7-2; j_call: TRBJ1-5; d_call: TRBD1; clone_size: -; cdr3_nt: TGTGCCAGCAGCTTAGACGGGACAGGGAAACAGCCCCAGCATTTT; cdr3_aa: CASSLDGTGKQPQHF
v_call: TRBV10-3; j_call: TRBJ2-2; d_call: TRBD2; clone_size: -; cdr3_nt: TGTGCCATCACCGCCAAAGTAGCGGGGGGCCGGAGAGGCACCGGGGAGCTGTTTTTT; cdr3_aa: CAITAKVAGGRRGTGELFF
v_call: TRBV5-1; j_call: TRBJ1-1; d_call: -; clone_size: -; cdr3_nt: TGCGCCAGCAGCTTGGTGAGGGTCACTGAAGCTTTCTTT; cdr3_aa: CASSLVRVTEAFF
v_call: TRBV4-1; j_call: TRBJ2-3; d_call: TRBD2; clone_size: -; cdr3_nt: TGCGCCAGCAGCCAAGAATCGGCCGGGAGGGGCACAGATACGCAGTATTTT; cdr3_aa: CASSQESAGRGTDTQYF
v_call: TRBV7-6; j_call: TRBJ2-2; d_call: TRBD2; clone_size: -; cdr3_nt: TGTGCCAGCAGCTTAGGACCGGGGAGGGCCGGGGAGCTGTTTTTT; cdr3_aa: CASSLGPGRAGELFF
v_call: TRBV9; j_call: TRBJ2-5; d_call: -; clone_size: -; cdr3_nt: TGTGCCAGCAGCGTAGATTCGGGGTGGAGGGAGACCCAGTACTTC; cdr3_aa: CASSVDSGWRETQYF
v_call: TRBV6-1; j_call: TRBJ1-5; d_call: TRBD1; clone_size: -; cdr3_nt: TGTGCCAGCAGTGAACTACGGACAGGTTATAGCAATCAGCCCCAGCATTTT; cdr3_aa: CASSELRTGYSNQPQHF
v_call: TRBV10-3; j_call: TRBJ2-7; d_call: TRBD1; clone_size: -; cdr3_nt: TGTGCCATCAGTTTAACTCGTACCGGGACAGGCGCCTACGAGCAGTACTTC; cdr3_aa: CAISLTRTGTGAYEQYF
v_call: TRBV30; j_call: TRBJ1-2; d_call: -; clone_size: -; cdr3_nt: TGTGCCTGGAGTGAACAGGCGAGCTATGGCTACACCTTC; cdr3_aa: CAWSEQASYGYTF
v_call: TRBV29-1; j_call: TRBJ1-2; d_call: -; clone_size: -; cdr3_nt: TGCAGCGTTGGTGGGACACTAACGAGGTTCTATGGCTACACCTTC; cdr3_aa: CSVGGTLTRFYGYTF
v_call: TRBV9; j_call: TRBJ1-1; d_call: TRBD1; clone_size: -; cdr3_nt: TGTGCCAGCAGCGACGGAGACAGGGGGCCTTTCGGCACTGAAGCTTTCTTT; cdr3_aa: CASSDGDRGPFGTEAFF
v_call: TRBV9; j_call: TRBJ1-3; d_call: -; clone_size: -; cdr3_nt: TGTGCCAGCAGCGTAGGTTTTCAGGGTGGAAACACCATATATTTT; cdr3_aa: CASSVGFQGGNTIYF
v_call: TRBV9; j_call: TRBJ2-1; d_call: TRBD2; clone_size: -; cdr3_nt: TGTGCCAGCAGCGTGATTAAGGGCGGGGGGGGATCGAATGAGCAGTTCTTC; cdr3_aa: CASSVIKGGGGSNEQFF
v_call: TRBV18; j_call: TRBJ1-1; d_call: -; clone_size: -; cdr3_nt: TGTGCCAGCTCACCATTGGACAGAATTAACACTGAAGCTTTCTTT; cdr3_aa: CASSPLDRINTEAFF
v_call: TRBV30; j_call: TRBJ1-5; d_call: -; clone_size: -; cdr3_nt: TGTGCCTGGAATAGGGGTACGGATCAGCCCCAGCATTTT; cdr3_aa: CAWNRGTDQPQHF
v_call: TRBV30; j_call: TRBJ2-7; d_call: TRBD1; clone_size: -; cdr3_nt: TGTGCCTGGGGCTCCCCCCCTGGACAGGGAACCTACGAGCAGTACTTC; cdr3_aa: CAWGSPPGQGTYEQYF
v_call: TRBV27; j_call: TRBJ1-1; d_call: TRBD1; clone_size: -; cdr3_nt: TGTGCCAGCAGTTTCGGGACAGGGATAAACACTGAAGCTTTCTTT; cdr3_aa: CASSFGTGINTEAFF
v_call: TRBV14; j_call: TRBJ1-2; d_call: -; clone_size: -; cdr3_nt: TGTGCCAGCAGCCAGGGCCAGGGGTATGGCTACACCTTC; cdr3_aa: CASSQGQGYGYTF
v_call: TRBV5-6; j_call: TRBJ2-7; d_call: -; clone_size: -; cdr3_nt: TGTGCCAGCAGCCCGACAGCGCTACAGGGGAGGTTTTACGAGCAGTACTTC; cdr3_aa: CASSPTALQGRFYEQYF
v_call: TRBV23-1; j_call: TRBJ1-6; d_call: -; clone_size: -; cdr3_nt: TGCGCCAGCAGTCAAAGGCCCAGGGCTCCTGGCCCCCTCCACTTT; cdr3_aa: CASSQRPRAPGPLHF
v_call: TRBV5-1; j_call: TRBJ1-5; d_call: -; clone_size: -; cdr3_nt: TGCGCCAGCAGCCCTGATGATAGACAGGCAATTCAGAGTCAGCCCCAGCATTTT; cdr3_aa: CASSPDDRQAIQSQPQHF
v_call: TRBV19; j_call: TRBJ1-1; d_call: TRBD1; clone_size: -; cdr3_nt: TGTGCCAGTAGTGCGAACAGGGGGCGCGGAGTTAAGAGCACTGAAGCTTTCTTT; cdr3_aa: CASSANRGRGVKSTEAFF
v_call: TRBV29-1; j_call: TRBJ1-1; d_call: TRBD1; clone_size: -; cdr3_nt: TGCAGCGTTGGGGGGACAGAGGTAAACACTGAAGCTTTCTTT; cdr3_aa: CSVGGTEVNTEAFF
v_call: TRBV10-3; j_call: TRBJ1-2; d_call: TRBD1; clone_size: -; cdr3_nt: TGTGCCATCAGTGGGGACACAGGGGGCTATGGCTACACCTTC; cdr3_aa: CAISGDTGGYGYTF
v_call: TRBV4-1; j_call: TRBJ2-7; d_call: TRBD1; clone_size: -; cdr3_nt: TGCGCCAGCAGCCAAGCGGACAGGGTAGGTCACGAGCAGTACTTC; cdr3_aa: CASSQADRVGHEQYF
v_call: TRBV19; j_call: TRBJ2-2; d_call: -; clone_size: -; cdr3_nt: TGTGCCAGTAGACTCAGAGGCACCGGGGAGCTGTTTTTT; cdr3_aa: CASRLRGTGELFF
v_call: TRBV5-1; j_call: TRBJ2-1; d_call: TRBD2; clone_size: -; cdr3_nt: TGCGCCAGCAGCTTTGACGGCGGGGGGTTTACCTACAATGAGCAGTTCTTC; cdr3_aa: CASSFDGGGFTYNEQFF
v_call: TRBV6-5; j_call: TRBJ2-7; d_call: TRBD2; clone_size: -; cdr3_nt: TGTGCCAGCAGTTACTCGAGCGGGGCGGTTTCCTACGAGCAGTACTTC; cdr3_aa: CASSYSSGAVSYEQYF
v_call: TRBV6-5; j_call: TRBJ1-2; d_call: TRBD1; clone_size: -; cdr3_nt: TGTGCCAGCAGACCTAAGGGGGCTGGGGGCTACACCTTC; cdr3_aa: CASRPKGAGGYTF
v_call: TRBV14; j_call: TRBJ1-1; d_call: -; clone_size: few; cdr3_nt: TGTGCCAGCAGCCAAGCCCTAAACACTGAAGCTTTCTTT; cdr3_aa: CASSQALNTEAFF
v_call: TRBV30; j_call: TRBJ2-2; d_call: -; clone_size: once; cdr3_nt: TGTGCCTCCAGAAAGGAAGACGGGGCCGGGGAGCTGTTTTTT; cdr3_aa: CASRKEDGAGELFF
v_call: TRBV10-2; j_call: TRBJ2-2; d_call: TRBD2; clone_size: -; cdr3_nt: TGCGCCAGCAGGATAGCGGGGGCCCGTTCCGGGGAGCTGTTTTTT; cdr3_aa: CASRIAGARSGELFF
v_call: TRBV5-1; j_call: TRBJ2-5; d_call: -; clone_size: -; cdr3_nt: TGCGCCAGCAGCTGGCAAGCGGCGCAAGAGACCCAGTACTTC; cdr3_aa: CASSWQAAQETQYF
v_call: TRBV27; j_call: TRBJ2-1; d_call: TRBD1; clone_size: -; cdr3_nt: TGTGCCAGCAGTCCATCGACAGGGGAGTTCTACAATGAGCAGTTCTTC; cdr3_aa: CASSPSTGEFYNEQFF
v_call: TRBV2; j_call: TRBJ1-5; d_call: -; clone_size: -; cdr3_nt: TGTGCCAGCAGTTCCTCAGGGCGTCAGCCCCAGCATTTT; cdr3_aa: CASSSSGRQPQHF
v_call: TRBV5-1; j_call: TRBJ1-2; d_call: -; clone_size: -; cdr3_nt: TGCGCCAGCAGCCCCGATAGGGGAGGGGGCTACACCTTC; cdr3_aa: CASSPDRGGGYTF
v_call: TRBV6-1; j_call: TRBJ1-2; d_call: TRBD1; clone_size: once; cdr3_nt: TGTGCCAGCAGTGAGCCGGGACAGGGGGCGCGCTATGGCTACACCTTC; cdr3_aa: CASSEPGQGARYGYTF
v_call: TRBV7-9; j_call: TRBJ2-3; d_call: TRBD2; clone_size: -; cdr3_nt: TGTGCCAGCAGCCACAGAATCTCAGGGAGGGGCACAGATACGCAGTATTTT; cdr3_aa: CASSHRISGRGTDTQYF
v_call: TRBV6-5; j_call: TRBJ2-7; d_call: -; clone_size: -; cdr3_nt: TGTGCCAGCAGTGCGACGAGGACAGCACCCTACGAGCAGTACTTC; cdr3_aa: CASSATRTAPYEQYF
v_call: TRBV5-1; j_call: TRBJ2-5; d_call: TRBD1; clone_size: -; cdr3_nt: TGCGCCAGCAGCGCCTCTCCAGGGGGACGAACCCAAGAGACCCAGTACTTC; cdr3_aa: CASSASPGGRTQETQYF
v_call: TRBV6-6; j_call: TRBJ2-5; d_call: TRBD2; clone_size: -; cdr3_nt: TGTGCCAGCAGTCCCCGGACTAGCGGGGGCCCGGGGACCCAGTACTTC; cdr3_aa: CASSPRTSGGPGTQYF
v_call: TRBV4-1; j_call: TRBJ2-1; d_call: TRBD2; clone_size: -; cdr3_nt: TGCGCCAGCAGCCTTCAGCGGGGGAGCTCCTACAATGAGCAGTTCTTC; cdr3_aa: CASSLQRGSSYNEQFF
v_call: TRBV19; j_call: TRBJ1-6; d_call: -; clone_size: few; cdr3_nt: TGTGCCAGTAGCAATGTAGGGGGGGGTTCACCCCTCCACTTT; cdr3_aa: CASSNVGGGSPLHF
v_call: TRBV15; j_call: TRBJ1-4; d_call: -; clone_size: once; cdr3_nt: TGTGCCACCAGCATACAGACAGCTTTTAATGAAAAACTGTTTTTT; cdr3_aa: CATSIQTAFNEKLFF
v_call: TRBV27; j_call: TRBJ2-2; d_call: -; clone_size: -; cdr3_nt: TGTGCCAGCAGTTTATCAGCTTGGAGGACAGCGGTAACCGGGGAGCTGTTTTTT; cdr3_aa: CASSLSAWRTAVTGELFF
v_call: TRBV9; j_call: TRBJ2-5; d_call: TRBD2; clone_size: -; cdr3_nt: TGTGCCAGCAGCGTAGGGGATAGCGGGGGCTATGAGACCCAGTACTTC; cdr3_aa: CASSVGDSGGYETQYF
v_call: TRBV30; j_call: TRBJ1-2; d_call: -; clone_size: -; cdr3_nt: TGTGCCTGGAGTGGTGGCAGGGGAGGGGGCTATGGCTACACCTTC; cdr3_aa: CAWSGGRGGGYGYTF
v_call: TRBV6-1; j_call: TRBJ2-7; d_call: TRBD1; clone_size: -; cdr3_nt: TGTGCCAGCAGAGGACAGGGGGGCGGCGAGCAGTACTTC; cdr3_aa: CASRGQGGGEQYF
v_call: TRBV29-1; j_call: TRBJ1-2; d_call: TRBD1; clone_size: -; cdr3_nt: TGCAGCGTTATCCAGGGGGGCGCGGGAAACTATGGCTACACCTTC; cdr3_aa: CSVIQGGAGNYGYTF
v_call: TRBV21-1; j_call: TRBJ1-5; d_call: -; clone_size: -; cdr3_nt: TGTGCCAGCAACTACAATGGAACCGGGACAGGGGTTTGCAATCAGCCCCAGCATTTT; cdr3_aa: CASNYNGTGTGVCNQPQHF